This section outlines one T cell receptor beta chain sequence together with its context. As yet, its antigen is unknown. The sample comes from a study of shared clonotypes between healthy human individuals. Study-level background: Used for every donor were three CD4 naive, three CD4 memory, two CD8 naive and one CD8 memory plate. Points from the study as a whole: Owing to a small donor count, the genetic and exposure-history diversity represented was limited.

Germline V lookup: CDR1 SEHNR, CDR2 FQNEAQ (reference sequence). The CDR3 extends over 14 amino acids. Trimming took 5 bases from V and 5 from J, leaving 13 bases between them. Generated by immunoSEQ multiplex PCR, the TCRdb table keeps only in-frame clones and is missing some. The sample lists roughly 2.1 million clones; under 95% were seen once. Naive CD8 isolation took CD45RO-negative cells positively selected for CCR7 and excluded terminally differentiated effector memory CD45RA+ cells. This sequence originates from a man aged 18-30 years in good health. Some clones in this sample may be carry-over from other donors' samples. The chain combines TRBV7-9 with TRBJ2-1; D is ambiguous. What was sequenced was naive CD8+ T cells from PBMCs. The CDR3 spells CASSPSLMDNEQFF. Here the CDR3 DNA reads TGTGCCAGCAGCCCCTCCTTGATGGACAATGAGCAGTTCTTC.